The 6 T cell receptor beta chains below all came from one sample that was sequenced in a study of blood T cell repertoires in COVID-19. Using immunoSEQ multiplex PCR, the repertoire was profiled, and TCRdb retains in-frame clones only, with some absent. The sample consists of some 190,000 clones, over 75% of them appearing once. The sequencing sample was made of peripheral blood. These receptors were obtained from a man older than 75 with COVID-19, enrolled during active disease.

The chain links TRBV5-1 to TRBJ1-1, with D perhaps matching TRBD1 (5 bases). Looked up from germline, CDR1 is SGHRS and CDR2 is YFSETQ. CDR3 length equals 15 residues. The V gene lost 0 bases and the J gene lost 5 bases, with 14 bases spanning the gap. CDR3 in amino acids: CASSLEAGRGTEAFF. The CDR3 region has the DNA TGCGCCAGCAGCTTGGAGGCAGGGAGGGGAACTGAAGCTTTCTTT. Variable domain in full (rest from reference TRBV5-1 and TRBJ1-1): KAGVTQTPRYLIKTRGQQVTLSCSPISGHRSVSWYQQTPGQGLQFLFEYFSETQRNKGNFPGRFSGRQFSNSRSEMNVSTLELGDSALYLCASSLEAGRGTEAFFGQGTRLTVV.

The gene calls are TRBV7-6 and TRBJ1-1; unclear D gene. Trimming took 5 bases from V and 4 from J, leaving 14 bases between them. CDR1 SGHVS and CDR2 FNYEAQ come from the germline V gene. The length of the CDR3 is 14 residues. CDR3 loop: CASSLEEASTEAFF. The CDR3 DNA reads TGTGCCAGCAGCCTCGAGGAGGCGAGCACTGAAGCTTTCTTT.

This clone was seen just once. The chain recombines TRBV4-2 with TRBJ1-1; perhaps TRBD1 as D (5 bases). Germline loops: CDR1 LGHNA, CDR2 YNFKEQ. The CDR3 is made up of 15 amino acids. The V end was cut by 0 bases, the J end by 0 bases, with 8 bases between. The CDR3 protein is CASSQDRTLNTEAFF. In nucleotides, the CDR3 is TGTGCCAGCAGCCAAGATAGGACATTGAACACTGAAGCTTTCTTT.

This chain links TRBV5-5 with TRBJ2-5, with D tentatively TRBD1 (5 bases). Deletions cut 0 bases from V and 5 bases from J, with 11 bases between. In germline, CDR1 is SGHKS, CDR2 YYEKEE (reference sequence). The CDR3 is 14 residues long. Written as DNA, the CDR3 is TGTGCCAGCAGCTTGGCAGGGCAGATGGAGACCCAGTACTTC. It codes for CASSLAGQMETQYF.

The CDR3 DNA reads as TGTGCCAGCAGCCAAGCAGGGTTGGATGGCTACACCTTC. As protein: CASSQAGLDGYTF. The rearrangement uses TRBV3-1 (or the pseudogene TRBV3-2) and TRBJ1-2; maybe TRBD1 (5 bases). Looked up from germline, CDR1 is LGHDT and CDR2 is YNNKEL (reference sequence). V dropped 1 base and J dropped 6 bases, with 9 bases sitting between them. The CDR3 length is 13 residues.

The chain couples TRBV28 to TRBJ1-4, with D tentatively TRBD1 (6 bases). Germline V gene data show CDR1 as MDHEN and CDR2 as SYDVKM. V dropped 7 bases and J dropped 8 bases, with 11 bases sitting between them. This CDR3 spans 12 amino acids. The CDR3 region has the DNA TGTGCCAGCACCCCTAGGGGGGAAAAACTGTTTTTT. It yields the protein CASTPRGEKLFF.